This T cell receptor (beta chain) was observed in a study of blood T cell repertoires in COVID-19. Study at large: Specimens from acute and convalescent COVID-19 originated in the United States, Italy and Spain. T cells, B-cell-depleted T cells, or PBMCs provided the cDNA or gDNA that served as material.

Unmatched junction bases numbered 7, after V lost 2 bases and J lost 8 bases. This CDR3 has 14 residues. Germline V CDR1 and CDR2: MNHEY, SVGAGI. The authors' processing: Scientists estimated how many nucleated cells there were by amplifying reference gene primers. Libraries were prepared by immunoSEQ multiplex PCR; TCRdb keeps only in-frame clonotypes and omits some of them. V and J calls and clone size are given by that table; D and trimming were obtained from the DNA. The sample holds more than 60,000 clones, about nine tenths seen once. Sequenced: peripheral blood. The sequence was collected from a woman of 80 years or more with active or convalescent COVID-19. The rearrangement links TRBV6-5 to TRBJ1-1, with 8 bases matching TRBD1. The CDR3 loop reads CASSYTGTGAEAFF. CDR3 bases: TGTGCCAGCAGTTACACCGGGACAGGCGCGGAAGCTTTCTTT.